What follows are 19 T cell receptor beta chains derived from one specimen sequenced in a study of cytomegalovirus exposure and HLA in healthy donors. The primer mix had 60 Vbeta and 13 Jbeta primers. Using immunoSEQ multiplex PCR, the repertoire was profiled, and TCRdb retains in-frame clones only, with some absent. The table lists around 150,000 clones, around 80% of them singletons. The sequenced sample consisted of PBMCs. Receptor source: a man in his forties in good health and CMV-seropositive.

The chain carries TRBV11-1 and TRBJ2-7; D is unresolved. V shed 5 bases and J shed 4 bases, with 9 bases lying between them. CDR1 is SGHAT, CDR2 FQDESV, per germline (reference sequence). This CDR3 comprises 12 residues. Written as DNA, the CDR3 is TGTGCCAGCAGCAAAACAGAGTACGAGCAGTACTTC. Translation gives CASSKTEYEQYF. Looking up the rest from reference TRBV11-1 and TRBJ2-7 gives the full variable domain: EAEVAQSPRYKITEKSQAVAFWCDPISGHATLYWYRQILGQGPELLVQFQDESVVDDSQLPKDRFSAERLKGVDSTLKIQPAELGDSAMYLCASSKTEYEQYFGPGTRLTVT.

This chain joins TRBV11-3 and TRBJ2-1; weak D call: TRBD1 (7 bases). Trimming cost V 1 base and J 8 bases, with 15 bases left between them. The CDR3 totals 15 residues. Germline V gene sequence: CDR1 SGHNT, CDR2 YENEEA. CDR3 sequence (DNA): TGTGCCAGCAGCTTAGGCAGGGGGGCCTTCGATGAGCAGTTCTTC. It translates to CASSLGRGAFDEQFF.

The chain uses TRBV5-1 and TRBJ1-4; 10 bases map to TRBD1. This CDR3 is built from 13 residues. Trimming cost V 4 bases and J 7 bases; bases outside gene matches: 1. CDR1 and CDR2 (germline): SGHRS, YFSETQ. This CDR3 reads CASSRDRGEKLFF. CDR3 bases: TGCGCCAGCAGCCGGGACAGGGGTGAAAAACTGTTTTTT.

The V call is TRBV5-1, the J call TRBJ2-7, with 11 nucleotides matching TRBD2. J gave up 6 bases and V 5 bases, and 16 bases lay outside the gene matches. CDR3 size: 17 residues. CDR1 is SGHRS, CDR2 YFSETQ, per germline. CDR3 coding DNA: TGCGCCAGCAGTCTCATCCTAGCGGGAGGACCTGCGTCCGAGCAGTACTTC. This codes for CASSLILAGGPASEQYF.

The chain recombines TRBV14 with TRBJ1-1; D is uncertain. Trimming took off 0 bases at V and 2 bases at J, with 7 bases between the two ends. This CDR3 spans 14 amino acids. Germline assignment: CDR1 SGHDN and CDR2 FVKESK. The chain's CDR3 is CASSQDTANTEAFF. The DNA for the CDR3 is TGTGCCAGCAGCCAAGATACAGCAAACACTGAAGCTTTCTTT.

The rearrangement uses TRBV12-5 and TRBJ1-2; D is perhaps TRBD1 (5 bases). V was trimmed by 2 bases and J by 7 bases, leaving 11 bases between them. The CDR3 covers 13 residues. The germline V gene encodes CDR1 LGHNT and CDR2 FRNRAP. The DNA for the CDR3 is TGTGCTAGTGGTTTGATAGGACAATCTGGCTACACCTTC. Residues: CASGLIGQSGYTF.

This rearrangement joins TRBV18 to TRBJ2-1; 13 bases fit TRBD2. This CDR3 is 15 amino acids long. Germline CDR1 reads KGHSH; CDR2 reads LQKENI. The junction had 4 bases not matched to a gene; V was cut back by 3 bases and J by 8 bases. CDR3 amino acids: CASSPGTSGTDEQFF. In DNA form, the CDR3 reads TGTGCCAGCTCACCCGGGACTAGCGGGACTGATGAGCAGTTCTTC.

This clone was detected only a few times. The chain links TRBV6-5 to TRBJ2-3, with 9 bases fitting TRBD2. The CDR3 contains 14 residues. After removal of 7 bases from V and 6 bases from J, the junction contained 8 bases not matched to a gene. CDR1 is MNHEY, CDR2 SVGAGI, per germline. CDR3 amino acids: CASKLAGVVDTQYF. CDR3 nucleotide sequence: TGTGCCAGCAAGTTAGCGGGAGTCGTTGATACGCAGTATTTT.

In its sample, this clone was seen a few times. V is TRBV18 and J is TRBJ2-3; TRBD2 aligns across 10 bases. The germline V gene encodes CDR1 KGHSH and CDR2 LQKENI. This CDR3 comprises 16 residues. Trimming removed 6 bases from V and 0 bases from J; junction bases left unmatched: 6. CDR3 in amino acids: CASSHSGRRSTDTQYF. The CDR3 DNA reads TGTGCCAGCTCGCATAGCGGGAGGAGGAGCACAGATACGCAGTATTTT.

The V call is TRBV29-1, the J call TRBJ2-7; TRBD2 agrees at 9 bases. V was pared by 5 bases and J by 4 bases, with 3 bases of the junction left unmatched. CDR3 length equals 12 residues. Germline CDR1 and CDR2: SQVTM and ANQGSEA. In DNA, the CDR3 is TGCAGCGTTTCTAGCGGGAATTACGAGCAGTACTTC. It is translated as CSVSSGNYEQYF.

V gene TRBV5-4 combines with J gene TRBJ2-5; the D gene is possibly TRBD2 (6 bases). Trimming took 4 bases from V and 1 from J, leaving 17 bases between them. Germline values: CDR1 SGHNT, CDR2 YYREEE (reference sequence). This CDR3 has 16 residues. CDR3 amino acids: CASSPGGAGSQETQYF. The CDR3 DNA is TGTGCCAGCAGCCCCGGTGGGGCGGGAAGCCAAGAGACCCAGTACTTC. Full variable domain (missing parts from reference TRBV5-4 and TRBJ2-5): ETGVTQSPTHLIKTRGQQVTLRCSSQSGHNTVSWYQQALGQGPQFIFQYYREEENGRGNFPPRFSGLQFPNYSSELNVNALELDDSALYLCASSPGGAGSQETQYFGPGTRLLVL.

This clone was picked up a small number of times. The DNA for the CDR3 is TGTGCCAGCAGTGAACAGGGCTACGAGCAGTACTTC. As protein: CASSEQGYEQYF. The J gene is TRBJ2-7, the V gene TRBV6-1, with D possibly TRBD1 on 5 matching bases. The CDR3 length is 12 residues. The V gene's germline CDR1 is MNHNS and CDR2 SASEGT. The ends were cut back, 2 bases at V and 3 bases at J, with 5 bases in the middle.

The chain couples TRBV15 to TRBJ1-3; D remains ambiguous. The germline V gene encodes CDR1 LNHNV and CDR2 YYDKDF (reference sequence). Trimming shortened V by 4 bases and J by 0 bases, and 25 bases separated the two germline ends. This CDR3 has 20 amino acids. As DNA, the CDR3 is TGTGCCACCAGCAATAGTGGCAGGTTTGTTGGAAAAGACTCTGGAAACACCATATATTTT. Protein product: CATSNSGRFVGKDSGNTIYF.

This chain connects TRBV6-1 to TRBJ1-2; tentatively, D is TRBD1 (5 bases). The CDR3 is 11 amino acids. The ends were cut back, 3 bases at V and 8 bases at J, with 7 bases in the middle. Germline CDR1 reads MNHNS; CDR2 reads SASEGT. This CDR3 reads CASSDRVGYTF. DNA for the CDR3: TGTGCCAGCAGTGACAGGGTAGGCTACACCTTC.

The rearrangement links TRBV27 to TRBJ2-1, with TRBD2 matching over 9 bases. Germline V gene lookup returns CDR1 MNHEY and CDR2 SMNVEV (reference sequence). The J segment lost 6 bases and the V segment lost 7 bases, leaving 25 bases of the junction unmatched. This CDR3 region has 20 residues. Here the CDR3 reads CASKGDPPGPLAGGINEQFF. As DNA, the CDR3 is TGTGCCAGCAAGGGGGACCCCCCGGGGCCGTTGGCGGGAGGGATCAATGAGCAGTTCTTC.

This chain joins TRBV6-5 and TRBJ1-2, with D maybe TRBD1 (6 bases). The ends were cut back, 7 bases at V and 4 bases at J, with 16 bases in the middle. The CDR3 is 14 residues long. CDR1 MNHEY and CDR2 SVGAGI come from the germline V gene. The CDR3 DNA reads TGTGCCAGCACCCCCGGACAGACAGTCTATGGCTACACCTTC. It codes for CASTPGQTVYGYTF.

This CDR3 is CASSFLGGTDTQYF. The CDR3 DNA is TGTGCCAGCAGCTTTCTGGGGGGGACAGATACGCAGTATTTT. This chain joins TRBV7-9 and TRBJ2-3; 7 nucleotides match TRBD2. V gave up 3 bases and J gave up 3 bases; unmatched junction bases: 3. Germline-derived CDR1 and CDR2 are SEHNR and FQNEAQ (reference sequence). CDR3 length: 14 residues.

The rearrangement links TRBV5-1 to TRBJ1-4, with 9 bases lining up with TRBD1. The CDR3 length is 14 residues. Germline trimming cut 0 bases from V and 6 bases from J; bases unmatched to any gene: 0. Germline assignment: CDR1 SGHRS and CDR2 YFSETQ. CDR3 amino acids: CASSLGQGDEKLFF. Here the CDR3 DNA reads TGCGCCAGCAGCTTGGGACAGGGGGATGAAAAACTGTTTTTT.

V and J are TRBV9 and TRBJ1-6; D remains ambiguous. Germline V CDR1 and CDR2: SGDLS, YYNGEE. The CDR3 loop spans 14 amino acids. V gave up 0 bases and J gave up 9 bases, with 10 bases separating them. This CDR3 reads CASSVDGSGSPLHF. The CDR3 DNA reads TGTGCCAGCAGCGTAGACGGTTCCGGTTCACCCCTCCACTTT.